The 32 T cell receptor beta chains presented below share a single source sample, sequenced in a study of T cell responses to AZD1222 COVID-19 vaccine. This table comes from immunoSEQ multiplex PCR, and its TCRdb copy is limited to in-frame clones, with some not included. The data contain 95,000 to 150,000 clones, around 90% of them seen just once; the ten biggest clones take up about 4.2%. The material was peripheral blood, obtained on day 0 of MenACWY control vaccination. Every receptor here comes from an adult in good health.

This sequence joins TRBV25-1 and TRBJ1-4, with no clear D. Germline CDR1 and CDR2: MGHDK and SYGVNS. There are 15 residues in the CDR3. Trimming removed 3 bases from V and 0 bases from J, with 8 bases in between. The CDR3 DNA is TGTGCCAGCAGTGACGCCGGGGCAACTAATGAAAAACTGTTTTTT. Residues: CASSDAGATNEKLFF.

The rearrangement links TRBV6-5 to TRBJ2-1; TRBD2 agrees at 14 bases. J gave up 8 bases and V 5 bases, and 5 bases lay outside the gene matches. Germline V lookup: CDR1 MNHEY, CDR2 SVGAGI. The CDR3 is made up of 15 amino acids. CDR3 in amino acids: CASSNGLAGGDEQFF. The CDR3 coding sequence is TGTGCCAGCAGTAACGGACTAGCGGGAGGCGATGAGCAGTTCTTC.

The chain uses TRBV7-2 and TRBJ1-2; a possible D gene is TRBD1 (6 bases). Trimming removed 4 bases from V and 3 bases from J, with 9 bases in between. The CDR3 length is 13 residues. In germline, CDR1 is SGHTA, CDR2 FQGNSA. For the CDR3, the DNA is TGTGCCAGCAGCTCACAGGGCTACTATGGCTACACCTTC. It is translated as CASSSQGYYGYTF.

CDR3 in DNA: TGTGCCAGCAGCATCTCGGACCGGGGGATCGGGGAGCTGTTTTTT. Translating gives CASSISDRGIGELFF. The chain has TRBV13 and TRBJ2-2; possible D gene TRBD2, 6 bases. The CDR3 contains 15 residues. With 5 bases removed from V and 7 bases from J, the gap between germline ends came to 17 bases. Germline lookup yields CDR1 PRHDT and CDR2 FYEKMQ (reference sequence).

This chain uses TRBV19 with TRBJ2-5; D may be TRBD1 or TRBD2 (5 bases each). This CDR3 is built from 12 residues. V was shortened by 3 bases and J by 8 bases, with 10 bases between the two germline ends. CDR1 and CDR2 from the germline V gene are LNHDA and SQIVND (reference sequence). CDR3 region: CASSIQGRTQYF. CDR3 DNA sequence: TGTGCCAGTAGTATCCAGGGACGAACCCAGTACTTC.

Turning to this clone: Mismatch with germline at one junction end may stem from a read error. The chain employs TRBV7-3 and TRBJ2-6; D is unresolved. CDR1 and CDR2 (germline): SGHTA, FQGTGA. The CDR3 loop spans 13 amino acids. CDR3 DNA: TGTGCCAGCAGTCCAAGTGGGACCAACGTCCTGACTTTC. It encodes CASSPSGTNVLTF.

This clone was seen just once. The chain combines TRBV28 with TRBJ2-3; D is ambiguous. The length of the CDR3 is 15 residues. Looked up from germline, CDR1 is MDHEN and CDR2 is SYDVKM. Between the trimmed V and J ends, which lost 6 bases and 6 bases, there was a span of 19 bases. The CDR3 sequence is CASSWAIPPGDTQYF. CDR3 nucleotides: TGTGCCAGCAGCTGGGCCATCCCGCCCGGGGATACGCAGTATTTT.

This chain joins TRBV28 and TRBJ2-1, with 13 bases lining up with TRBD2. Germline lookup yields CDR1 MDHEN and CDR2 SYDVKM. CDR3 size: 20 residues. The junction had 12 bases not matched to a gene; V was cut back by 3 bases and J by 1 base. CDR3 bases: TGTGCCAGCAGTTTGGGGTTAACTAGCGGGAGGGCCGGGTCCTACAATGAGCAGTTCTTC. Translation: CASSLGLTSGRAGSYNEQFF.

V and J are TRBV9 and TRBJ2-5; maybe TRBD1 (6 bases). CDR3 size: 14 residues. Looked up from germline, CDR1 is SGDLS and CDR2 is YYNGEE. The V end lost 5 bases, the J end lost 5 bases, and 16 bases lay between the germline ends. CDR3: CASSRGEGVETQYF. The DNA for the CDR3 is TGTGCCAGCAGTCGTGGCGAGGGGGTGGAGACCCAGTACTTC.

This clone was found a few times. This chain links TRBV14 with TRBJ1-2; no definite D call. CDR1 and CDR2 from the germline V gene are SGHDN and FVKESK. This CDR3 spans 13 amino acids. V was clipped by 1 base and J by 4 bases, with 7 bases between them. In nucleotides, the CDR3 is TGTGCCAGCAGCCAAGTTCAGGCCTATGGCTACACCTTC. Translating it yields CASSQVQAYGYTF.

V usage is TRBV3-1 (or the pseudogene TRBV3-2) and J usage is TRBJ2-4; no clear D. The germline CDR1 and CDR2 sequences are LGHDT and YNNKEL (reference sequence). This CDR3 has 13 residues. V lost 0 bases and J 15 bases, leaving 15 bases between the germline ends. CDR3 in DNA: TGTGCCAGCAGCCAAGATCCGACTGCTCCGCGGTACTTC. This gives the protein CASSQDPTAPRYF.

The V and J genes are TRBV6-5 and TRBJ2-5; 10 nucleotides line up with TRBD1. CDR1 and CDR2 from the germline V gene are MNHEY and SVGAGI. This CDR3 comprises 15 residues. The J segment lost 5 bases and the V segment lost 6 bases, leaving 9 bases of the junction unmatched. CDR3 residues: CASRNRDRGWETQYF. In DNA, the CDR3 is TGTGCCAGCAGGAACCGGGACAGGGGTTGGGAGACCCAGTACTTC.

J is TRBJ2-2 and V is TRBV7-3; 8 bases are shared with TRBD2. Germline values: CDR1 SGHTA, CDR2 FQGTGA. The CDR3 contains 14 residues. The J segment lost 2 bases and the V segment lost 6 bases, leaving 2 bases of the junction unmatched. The CDR3 sequence: CASRLADNTGELFF. The CDR3 DNA reads TGTGCCAGCAGACTAGCGGATAACACCGGGGAGCTGTTTTTT.

This clone was seen only a few times. This chain connects TRBV6-2 or TRBV6-3 to TRBJ2-2; no reliable D call. The germline V and J ends were trimmed by 2 bases and 3 bases, with 10 bases remaining between them. The CDR3 consists of 15 residues. The germline V gene encodes CDR1 MNHEY and CDR2 SVGEGT. CDR3 sequence: CASSYAVVDTGELFF. The CDR3 nucleotides read TGTGCCAGCAGTTACGCCGTAGTAGACACCGGGGAGCTGTTTTTT.

J is TRBJ1-2 and V is TRBV29-1; 9 positions agree with TRBD1. This CDR3 spans 14 amino acids. After removal of 6 bases from V and 7 bases from J, the junction contained 12 bases not matched to a gene. From germline, CDR1 is SQVTM and CDR2 ANQGSEA. The CDR3: CSVGVDRGYSGYTF. As DNA, the CDR3 is TGCAGCGTAGGGGTGGACAGGGGTTACTCTGGCTACACCTTC.

CDR3 nucleotide sequence: TGTGCCACCAGTGCCCCCCCCGGCTACGAGCAGTACTTC. Translation gives CATSAPPGYEQYF. The genes are TRBV24-1 and TRBJ2-7; D remains ambiguous. There are 13 residues in the CDR3. Germline loops: CDR1 KGHDR, CDR2 SFDVKD. V was trimmed by 5 bases and J by 3 bases, leaving 10 bases between them.

V gene TRBV11-2 combines with J gene TRBJ1-5; no clear D gene. The CDR3 runs 14 residues. V lost 5 bases and J lost 7, with 15 bases in between. Germline-derived CDR1 and CDR2 are SGHAT and FQNNGV. CDR3 loop: CASSHASVRQPQHF. In DNA, the CDR3 is TGTGCCAGCAGCCACGCGTCTGTTCGCCAGCCCCAGCATTTT.

The V gene is TRBV11-2, the J gene TRBJ1-1; no firm D call. CDR3 size: 13 residues. Germline values: CDR1 SGHAT, CDR2 FQNNGV. The germline V and J ends were trimmed by 5 bases and 5 bases, with 12 bases remaining between them. CDR3 in amino acids: CASSTRLGTEAFF. DNA of the CDR3: TGTGCCAGCAGCACACGTCTGGGAACTGAAGCTTTCTTT.

V usage is TRBV6-2 or TRBV6-3 and J usage is TRBJ1-5; possible D gene TRBD1, 5 bases. The CDR3 is 17 amino acids. Per germline, CDR1 MNHEY and CDR2 SVGEGT. V lost 2 bases and J lost 2, with 16 bases in between. CDR3 sequence: CASSYQLIGRGNQPQHF. CDR3 sequence (DNA): TGTGCCAGCAGTTACCAACTTATCGGCAGGGGCAATCAGCCCCAGCATTTT.

V and J are TRBV5-1 and TRBJ2-7; D gene ambiguous. Trimming stripped 0 bases from V and 1 base from J, with 8 bases between. The CDR3 covers 14 residues. Germline V gene lookup returns CDR1 SGHRS and CDR2 YFSETQ. The CDR3, as DNA: TGCGCCAGCAGCTTGGGTGGGAATTCCTACGAGCAGTACTTC. Its protein is CASSLGGNSYEQYF.

This clone was detected a few times. The V and J genes are TRBV7-2 and TRBJ1-1, with D possibly TRBD1 on 6 matching bases. The length of the CDR3 is 14 residues. Trimming took off 5 bases at V and 1 base at J, with 11 bases between the two ends. Per the germline V gene, CDR1 is SGHTA and CDR2 is FQGNSA. In DNA, the CDR3 is TGTGCCAGCAGCCCTCAGGGGACGAACACTGAAGCTTTCTTT. This translates into CASSPQGTNTEAFF.

CDR3 in amino acids: CASRPGQGGPVQYV. CDR3 nucleotides: TGTGCCAGCAGACCGGGACAGGGAGGGCCTGTCCAGTACGTC. The chain carries TRBV28 and TRBJ2-7, with 9 bases that match TRBD1. Germline trimming cut 6 bases from V and 10 bases from J; bases unmatched to any gene: 13. CDR3 length equals 14 residues. Germline loops: CDR1 MDHEN, CDR2 SYDVKM.

V is TRBV3-1 (or the pseudogene TRBV3-2) and J is TRBJ2-3; possible D gene TRBD2, 6 bases. V was trimmed by 0 bases and J by 5 bases, leaving 18 bases between them. The CDR3 loop spans 17 amino acids. Germline CDR1 LGHDT, CDR2 YNNKEL (reference sequence). The CDR3 is CASSQDRSSPGGDTQYF. Here the CDR3 DNA reads TGTGCCAGCAGCCAAGATCGTAGTAGCCCCGGGGGAGATACGCAGTATTTT.

J is TRBJ2-7 and V is TRBV15, with unresolved D. The germline CDR1 and CDR2 sequences are LNHNV and YYDKDF (reference sequence). Trimming pared 1 base from V and 5 bases from J, leaving 15 bases between. CDR3 length: 15 amino acids. CDR3 protein: CATSRVAARGDEQYF. The DNA for the CDR3 is TGTGCCACCAGCAGAGTAGCAGCCCGTGGGGACGAGCAGTACTTC.

The chain joins TRBV7-9 to TRBJ2-2; TRBD2 aligns across 11 bases. Germline lookup yields CDR1 SEHNR and CDR2 FQNEAQ (reference sequence). Unmatched junction bases numbered 5, after V lost 6 bases and J lost 5 bases. This CDR3 has 15 residues. The CDR3 nucleotides are TGTGCCAGCAGTCTCCTAGCGGGAGGAACCGGGGAGCTGTTTTTT. Translating gives CASSLLAGGTGELFF.

Written as DNA, the CDR3 is TGTGCCAGCTATGGACCGACATGGGGACAGGGGGCCTACGAGCAGTACGTC. Protein sequence: CASYGPTWGQGAYEQYV. The genes are TRBV2 and TRBJ2-7; TRBD1 agrees at 11 bases. J was trimmed by 2 bases and V by 8 bases; bases with no gene match: 14. The CDR3 is 17 amino acids. Germline V gene data show CDR1 as SNHLY and CDR2 as FYNNEI.

The chain combines TRBV18 with TRBJ2-7; D call uncertain. The CDR3 runs to 15 residues. The germline gives CDR1 KGHSH, CDR2 LQKENI. The V end lost 1 base, the J end lost 1 base, and 11 bases lay between the germline ends. CDR3 region: CASSPRSSSSYEQYF. CDR3 in DNA: TGTGCCAGCTCACCACGGAGTAGCTCGTCCTACGAGCAGTACTTC.

V is TRBV27 and J is TRBJ2-2; D is perhaps TRBD2 (6 bases). Germline CDR1 is MNHEY and CDR2 is SMNVEV (reference sequence). The CDR3 extends over 16 amino acids. V was shortened by 4 bases and J by 2 bases, with 14 bases between the two germline ends. CDR3 sequence: CASSSEGGANTGELFF. The CDR3 bases are TGTGCCAGCAGTTCCGAGGGAGGAGCAAACACCGGGGAGCTGTTTTTT.

The genes are TRBV28 and TRBJ1-1; D is unclear. The CDR3 sequence is 8 residues long. V lost 11 bases and J 13 bases, leaving 11 bases between the germline ends. The germline CDR1 and CDR2 sequences are MDHEN and SYDVKM. CDR3 sequence: CALSKGFF. The CDR3 bases are TGTGCCCTATCAAAGGGTTTCTTT.

This sequence joins TRBV19 and TRBJ2-3; D is ambiguous. The V gene lost 2 bases and the J gene lost 1 base, with 10 bases spanning the gap. Germline V gene sequence: CDR1 LNHDA, CDR2 SQIVND (reference sequence). This CDR3 spans 15 amino acids. CDR3 protein: CASSIIVGRTDTQYF. The CDR3 nucleotides are TGTGCCAGTAGTATAATTGTTGGACGCACAGATACGCAGTATTTT.

V is TRBV5-6 and J is TRBJ2-5; TRBD2 matches 7 bases. The CDR3 contains 16 residues. Germline V gene lookup returns CDR1 SGHDT and CDR2 YYEEEE. J was trimmed by 0 bases and V by 0 bases; bases with no gene match: 5. The CDR3 bases are TGTGCCAGCAGCTTGGTCGGGGGGACCGACCAAGAGACCCAGTACTTC. It codes for CASSLVGGTDQETQYF.

The chain is built from TRBV18 and TRBJ1-5, with D perhaps matching TRBD1 (5 bases). Germline values: CDR1 KGHSH, CDR2 LQKENI. V was clipped by 2 bases and J by 2 bases, with 13 bases between them. The CDR3 spans 16 residues. The CDR3 reads CASSPEGRGGNQPQHF. Here the CDR3 DNA reads TGTGCCAGCTCACCAGAAGGGAGGGGAGGCAATCAGCCCCAGCATTTT. Supplemented by reference TRBV18 and TRBJ1-5, the full variable domain reads NAGVMQNPRHLVRRRGQEARLRCSPMKGHSHVYWYRQLPEEGLKFMVYLQKENIIDESGMPKERFSAEFPKEGPSILRIQQVVRGDSAAYFCASSPEGRGGNQPQHFGDGTRLSIL.